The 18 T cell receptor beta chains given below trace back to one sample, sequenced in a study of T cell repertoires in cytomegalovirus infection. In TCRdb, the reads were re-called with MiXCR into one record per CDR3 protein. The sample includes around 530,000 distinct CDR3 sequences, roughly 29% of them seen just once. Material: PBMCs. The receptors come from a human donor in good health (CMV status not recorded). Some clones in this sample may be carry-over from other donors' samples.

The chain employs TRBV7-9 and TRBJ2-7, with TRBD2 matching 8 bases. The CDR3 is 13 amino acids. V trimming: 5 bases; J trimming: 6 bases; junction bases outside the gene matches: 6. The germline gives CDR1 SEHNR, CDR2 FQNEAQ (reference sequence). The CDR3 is CASSSGGPTEQYF. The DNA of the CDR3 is TGTGCCAGCAGCAGCGGGGGACCGACCGAGCAGTACTTC.

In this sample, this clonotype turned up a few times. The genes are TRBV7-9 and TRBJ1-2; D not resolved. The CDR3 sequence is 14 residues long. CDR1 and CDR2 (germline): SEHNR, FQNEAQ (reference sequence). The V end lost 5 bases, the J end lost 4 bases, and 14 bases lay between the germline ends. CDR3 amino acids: CASSPGRLSYGYTF. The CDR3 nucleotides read TGTGCCAGCAGCCCAGGTCGGCTAAGCTATGGCTACACCTTC.

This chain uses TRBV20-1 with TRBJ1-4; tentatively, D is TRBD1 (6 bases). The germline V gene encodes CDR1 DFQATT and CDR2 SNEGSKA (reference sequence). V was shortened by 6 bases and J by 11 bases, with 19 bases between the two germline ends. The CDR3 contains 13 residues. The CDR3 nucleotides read TGCAGTGCATCGGGCCAGGGGCCGGAGAAACTGTTTTTT. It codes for CSASGQGPEKLFF.

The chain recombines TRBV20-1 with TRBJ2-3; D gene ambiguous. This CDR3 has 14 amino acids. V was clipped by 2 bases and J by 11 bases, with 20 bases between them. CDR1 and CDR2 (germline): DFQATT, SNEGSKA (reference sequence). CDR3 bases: TGCAGTGCTAGACCTACGACGGTAAACCCTGGGCAGTATTTT. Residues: CSARPTTVNPGQYF.

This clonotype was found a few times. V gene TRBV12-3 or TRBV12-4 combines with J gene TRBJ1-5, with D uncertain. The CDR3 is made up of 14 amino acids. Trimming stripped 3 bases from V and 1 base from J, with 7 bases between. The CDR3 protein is CASSFDESNQPQHF. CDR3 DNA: TGTGCCAGCAGTTTCGATGAGAGCAATCAGCCCCAGCATTTT.

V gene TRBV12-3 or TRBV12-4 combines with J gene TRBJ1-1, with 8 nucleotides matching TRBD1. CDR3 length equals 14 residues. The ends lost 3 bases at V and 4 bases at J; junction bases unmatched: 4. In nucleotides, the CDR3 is TGTGCCAGCAGTTTGGACAGGGTGACCACTGAAGCTTTCTTT. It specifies CASSLDRVTTEAFF.

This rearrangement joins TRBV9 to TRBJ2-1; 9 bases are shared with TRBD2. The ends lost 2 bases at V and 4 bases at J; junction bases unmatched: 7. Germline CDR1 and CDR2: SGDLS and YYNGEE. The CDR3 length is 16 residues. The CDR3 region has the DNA TGTGCCAGCAGCGTTCGGTTAGCGGGAGAATACAATGAGCAGTTCTTC. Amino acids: CASSVRLAGEYNEQFF.

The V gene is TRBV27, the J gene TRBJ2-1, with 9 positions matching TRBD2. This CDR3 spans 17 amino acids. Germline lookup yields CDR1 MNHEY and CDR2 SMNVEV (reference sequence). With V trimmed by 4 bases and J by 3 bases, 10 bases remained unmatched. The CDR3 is CASSSPETSGGYNEQFF. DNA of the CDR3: TGTGCCAGCAGTTCCCCAGAGACTAGCGGAGGCTACAATGAGCAGTTCTTC.

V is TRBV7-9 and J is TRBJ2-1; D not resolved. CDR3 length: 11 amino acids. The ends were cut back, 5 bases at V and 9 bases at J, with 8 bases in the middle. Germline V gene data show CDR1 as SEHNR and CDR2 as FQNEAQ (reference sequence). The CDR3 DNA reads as TGTGCCAGCAGCCTGGCGCCTGAGCAGTTCTTC. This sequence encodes CASSLAPEQFF.

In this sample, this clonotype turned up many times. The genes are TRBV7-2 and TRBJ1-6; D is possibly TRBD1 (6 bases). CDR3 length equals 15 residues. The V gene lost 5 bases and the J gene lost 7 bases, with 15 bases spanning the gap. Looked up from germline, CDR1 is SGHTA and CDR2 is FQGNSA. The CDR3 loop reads CASSPQGFRNSPLHF. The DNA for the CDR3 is TGTGCCAGCAGCCCACAGGGATTCAGAAATTCACCCCTCCACTTT.

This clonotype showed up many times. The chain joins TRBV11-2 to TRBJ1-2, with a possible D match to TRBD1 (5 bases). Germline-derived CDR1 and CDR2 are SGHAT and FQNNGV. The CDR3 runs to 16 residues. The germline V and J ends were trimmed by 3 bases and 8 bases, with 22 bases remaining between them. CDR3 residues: CASSLDGTDYVYGYTF. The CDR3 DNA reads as TGTGCCAGCAGCTTGGACGGGACGGATTATGTTTACGGCTACACCTTC.

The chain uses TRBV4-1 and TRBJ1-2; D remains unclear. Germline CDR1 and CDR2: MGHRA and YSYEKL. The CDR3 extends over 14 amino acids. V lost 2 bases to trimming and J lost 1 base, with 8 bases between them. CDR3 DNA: TGCGCCAGCAGCCAACAGTTTTATAACTATGGCTACACCTTC. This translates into CASSQQFYNYGYTF.

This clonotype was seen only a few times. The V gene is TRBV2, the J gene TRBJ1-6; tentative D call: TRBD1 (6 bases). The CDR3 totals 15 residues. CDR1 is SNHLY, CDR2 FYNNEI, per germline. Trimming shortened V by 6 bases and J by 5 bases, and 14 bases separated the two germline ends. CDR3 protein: CASSAADSDNSPLHF. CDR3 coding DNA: TGTGCCAGCAGCGCCGCGGACAGCGATAATTCACCCCTCCACTTT. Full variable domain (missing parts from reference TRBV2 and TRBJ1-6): EPEVTQTPSHQVTQMGQEVILRCVPISNHLYFYWYRQILGQKVEFLVSFYNNEISEKSEIFDDQFSVERPDGSNFTLKIRSTKLEDSAMYFCASSAADSDNSPLHFGNGTRLTVT.

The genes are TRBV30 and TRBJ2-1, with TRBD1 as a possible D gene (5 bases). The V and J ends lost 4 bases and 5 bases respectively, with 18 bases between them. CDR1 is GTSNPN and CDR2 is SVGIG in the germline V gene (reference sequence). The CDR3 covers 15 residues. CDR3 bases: TGTGCCTGGACTGGTAGGTCCTCAGGGCACAATGAGCAGTTCTTC. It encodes CAWTGRSSGHNEQFF.

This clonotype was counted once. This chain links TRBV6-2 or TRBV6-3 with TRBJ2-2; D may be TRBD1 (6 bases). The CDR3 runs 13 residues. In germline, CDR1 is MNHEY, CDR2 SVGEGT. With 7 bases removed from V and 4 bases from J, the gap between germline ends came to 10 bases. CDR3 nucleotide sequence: TGTGCCAGCACCCAGGGGCGCACCGGGGAGCTGTTTTTT. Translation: CASTQGRTGELFF.

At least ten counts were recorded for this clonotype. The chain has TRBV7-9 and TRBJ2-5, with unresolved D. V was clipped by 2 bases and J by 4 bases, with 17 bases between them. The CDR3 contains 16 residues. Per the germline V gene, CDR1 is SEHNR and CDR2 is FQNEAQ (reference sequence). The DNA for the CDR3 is TGTGCCAGCAGCTTAACCCTGGCTGGCGCCCGAGAGACCCAGTACTTC. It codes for CASSLTLAGARETQYF.

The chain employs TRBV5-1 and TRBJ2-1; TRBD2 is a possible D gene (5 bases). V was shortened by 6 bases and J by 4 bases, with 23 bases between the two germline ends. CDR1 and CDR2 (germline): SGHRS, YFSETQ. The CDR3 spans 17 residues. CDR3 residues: CASTWPGGRWLYNEQFF. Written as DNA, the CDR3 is TGCGCCAGCACCTGGCCCGGCGGGCGTTGGCTATACAATGAGCAGTTCTTC.

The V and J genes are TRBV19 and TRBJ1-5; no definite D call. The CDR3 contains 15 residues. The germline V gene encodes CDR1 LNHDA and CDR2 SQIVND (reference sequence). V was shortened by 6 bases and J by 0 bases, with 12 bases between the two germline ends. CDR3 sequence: CASRGGRTSNQPQHF. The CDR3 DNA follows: TGTGCCAGTAGGGGTGGCAGAACTAGCAATCAGCCCCAGCATTTT.